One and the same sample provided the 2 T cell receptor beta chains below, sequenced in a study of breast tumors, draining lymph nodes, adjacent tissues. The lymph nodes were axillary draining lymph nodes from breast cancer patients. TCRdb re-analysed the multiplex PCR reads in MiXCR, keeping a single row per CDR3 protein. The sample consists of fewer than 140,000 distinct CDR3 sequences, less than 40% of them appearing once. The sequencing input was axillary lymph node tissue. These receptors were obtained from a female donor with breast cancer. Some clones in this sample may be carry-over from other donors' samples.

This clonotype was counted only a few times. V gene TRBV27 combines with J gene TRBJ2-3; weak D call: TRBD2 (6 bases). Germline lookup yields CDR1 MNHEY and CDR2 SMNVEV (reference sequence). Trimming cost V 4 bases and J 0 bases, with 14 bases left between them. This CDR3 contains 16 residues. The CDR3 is CASSSLGAGSTDTQYF. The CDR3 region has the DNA TGTGCCAGCAGTTCCCTAGGGGCGGGGAGCACAGATACGCAGTATTTT.

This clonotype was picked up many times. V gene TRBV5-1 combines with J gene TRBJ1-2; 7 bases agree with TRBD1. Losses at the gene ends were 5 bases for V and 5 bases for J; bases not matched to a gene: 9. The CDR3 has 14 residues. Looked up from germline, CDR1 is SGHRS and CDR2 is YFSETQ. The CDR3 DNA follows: TGCGCCAGCAGTCGTACAGGGGATCGGTATGGCTACACCTTC. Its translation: CASSRTGDRYGYTF. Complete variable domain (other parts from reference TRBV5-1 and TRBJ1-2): KAGVTQTPRYLIKTRGQQVTLSCSPISGHRSVSWYQQTPGQGLQFLFEYFSETQRNKGNFPGRFSGRQFSNSRSEMNVSTLELGDSALYLCASSRTGDRYGYTFGSGTRLTVV.